This T cell receptor (beta chain) was sequenced during a study of T cells in pancreatic ductal adenocarcinoma. Broader study findings: Tumor samples had fewer productive templates and about 8-fold fewer unique clonotypes than blood.

Surgery without prior neoadjuvant therapy was the treatment of the selected pancreatic ductal adenocarcinoma patients. TCRdb's table, derived via immunoSEQ multiplex PCR, lists solely in-frame clones and lacks some. The sample holds about 11,000 clones, roughly 90% seen once. This clone has only one observation. What it binds is not known. Per the germline V gene, CDR1 is SGHNT and CDR2 is YENEEA. CDR3 length: 15 amino acids. The V segment lost 5 bases and the J segment 10 bases; nucleotides outside the gene matches: 11. The origin of this receptor is a human donor with pancreatic ductal adenocarcinoma. This chain joins TRBV11-3 and TRBJ2-1; TRBD2 matches 10 bases. The sequenced material came from PBMCs. CDR3 sequence reads: CASSPNPSGSSEQFF. The CDR3 region has the DNA TGTGCCAGCAGCCCAAACCCTAGCGGGAGTTCCGAGCAGTTCTTC.